The 20 T cell receptor beta chains presented below share a single source sample, sequenced in a study of shared clonotypes between healthy human individuals. CD45RO-negative CD8 cells positively selected for CCR7 made up the naive population, which excluded terminally differentiated effector memory CD45RA+ cells. The method was immunoSEQ multiplex PCR; TCRdb's version includes in-frame clones alone and lacks a portion of them. The data contain about 1.9 million clones, over 85% of them singletons. Source material: naive CD8+ T cells from PBMCs. Receptor source: a man aged 18 to 30 in good health. Some clones in this sample may be carry-over from other donors' samples.

The chain joins TRBV27 to TRBJ1-2, with D possibly matching TRBD1 (6 bases). Germline assignment: CDR1 MNHEY and CDR2 SMNVEV (reference sequence). V gave up 6 bases and J gave up 6 bases, with 17 bases separating them. The CDR3 runs to 14 residues. The DNA for the CDR3 is TGTGCCAGCAGCGAGTTAGGGGGGCTAGATGGCTACACCTTC. Translating gives CASSELGGLDGYTF.

The chain has TRBV5-8 and TRBJ2-5; the match to TRBD2 covers 7 bases. After removal of 4 bases from V and 5 bases from J, the junction contained 8 bases not matched to a gene. Germline lookup yields CDR1 SGHTS and CDR2 YDEGEE. This CDR3 is 14 amino acids long. CDR3 in DNA: TGTGCCAGCAGCCCCGGGCGGGGGTACGAGACCCAGTACTTC. Residues: CASSPGRGYETQYF.

In the case of this clone: The sample holds other DNA sequences that translate to the same CDR3. This sequence joins TRBV6-6 and TRBJ2-2; possibly TRBD1 or TRBD2 for D (5 bases each). V lost 5 bases, J lost 4 bases, and 8 bases lay in between. The CDR3 has 13 residues. In germline, CDR1 is MNHNY, CDR2 SVGAGI (reference sequence). In DNA form, the CDR3 reads TGTGCCAGCAGTGGGGGTTTCACCGGGGAGCTGTTTTTT. This translates into CASSGGFTGELFF.

The chain uses TRBV29-1 and TRBJ2-1; TRBD1 matches at 8 bases. V shed 7 bases, J shed 0 bases, and the junction held 5 bases outside the gene matches. The CDR3 runs to 14 residues. From germline, CDR1 is SQVTM and CDR2 ANQGSEA. DNA for the CDR3: TGCAGCGCTCGACAGGGGAGCTCCTACAATGAGCAGTTCTTC. It codes for CSARQGSSYNEQFF.

The J gene is TRBJ2-1, the V gene TRBV6-5; possible D gene TRBD2, 6 bases. The CDR3 is made up of 15 amino acids. Germline loops: CDR1 MNHEY, CDR2 SVGAGI. V shed 5 bases and J shed 7 bases, with 18 bases lying between them. CDR3 in DNA: TGTGCCAGCAGTGGGGGAGGTATTAGCGGAAATGAGCAGTTCTTC. It is translated as CASSGGGISGNEQFF.

The rearrangement uses TRBV11-2 and TRBJ2-7; 8 nucleotides agree with TRBD1. Germline values: CDR1 SGHAT, CDR2 FQNNGV. V lost 0 bases to trimming and J lost 1 base; unmatched junction nucleotides: 8. The CDR3 has 17 residues. CDR3 nucleotide sequence: TGTGCCAGCAGCTTAGATCTTGTTACAGGGGGTTCCTACGAGCAGTACTTC. Its protein is CASSLDLVTGGSYEQYF. Full variable domain (rest looked up from reference TRBV11-2 and TRBJ2-7): EAGVAQSPRYKIIEKRQSVAFWCNPISGHATLYWYQQILGQGPKLLIQFQNNGVVDDSQLPKDRFSAERLKGVDSTLKIQPAKLEDSAVYLCASSLDLVTGGSYEQYFGPGTRLTVT.

The chain joins TRBV6-4 to TRBJ2-7; TRBD2 matches 7 bases. The V gene end was trimmed by 7 bases and the J gene end by 0 bases; junction bases not matched to a gene: 6. Germline-derived CDR1 and CDR2 are MRHNA and SNTAGT. The CDR3 contains 14 residues. The CDR3 loop reads CASKTSRNSYEQYF. The CDR3 bases are TGTGCCAGCAAGACTAGCCGGAACTCCTACGAGCAGTACTTC.

The rearrangement links TRBV19 to TRBJ2-2, with D possibly being TRBD1 or TRBD2 (5 bases each). The V end lost 3 bases, the J end lost 6 bases, and 14 bases lay between the germline ends. From germline, CDR1 is LNHDA and CDR2 SQIVND (reference sequence). The CDR3 consists of 15 residues. DNA for the CDR3: TGTGCCAGTAGTATCGACAGAGAGGGGCCCGGGGAGCTGTTTTTT. The encoded protein is CASSIDREGPGELFF.

The gene calls are TRBV5-6 and TRBJ2-5; the match to TRBD1 covers 8 bases. The CDR3 is 16 residues long. Germline values: CDR1 SGHDT, CDR2 YYEEEE. Losses at the gene ends were 5 bases for V and 2 bases for J; bases not matched to a gene: 11. Written as DNA, the CDR3 is TGTGCCAGCAGGCCCAGGGGGCGAGGTATTCAAGAGACCCAGTACTTC. This translates into CASRPRGRGIQETQYF. The variable domain in full, completed from reference TRBV5-6 and TRBJ2-5, reads DAGVTQSPTHLIKTRGQQVTLRCSPKSGHDTVSWYQQALGQGPQFIFQYYEEEERQRGNFPDRFSGHQFPNYSSELNVNALLLGDSALYLCASRPRGRGIQETQYFGPGTRLLVL.

V gene TRBV30 combines with J gene TRBJ1-2; 9 nucleotides agree with TRBD1. Trimming took 3 bases from V and 3 from J; bases not matched to a gene: 17. This CDR3 has 18 residues. Germline CDR1 GTSNPN, CDR2 SVGIG (reference sequence). CDR3: CAWSVRLFGDRVHYGYTF. In DNA, the CDR3 is TGTGCCTGGAGCGTACGTCTGTTCGGGGACAGGGTTCACTATGGCTACACCTTC.

The sample holds a few counts of this clone. The chain uses TRBV21-1 and TRBJ1-4. TRBV21-1 is deemed a pseudogene. The CDR3 loop spans 13 amino acids. DNA for the CDR3: TGTGCCAGCAGGGCCCTAGGGTATGAAAAACTGTTTTTT. This sequence encodes CASRALGYEKLFF.

J is TRBJ2-7 and V is TRBV28; 7 nucleotides align to TRBD2. V shed 10 bases, J shed 5 bases, and the junction held 14 bases outside the gene matches. The CDR3 length is 14 residues. Germline loops: CDR1 MDHEN, CDR2 SYDVKM. For the CDR3, the DNA is TGTGCCACCTCTTGGGGGGGAGAGGGCGACGAGCAGTACTTC. It encodes CATSWGGEGDEQYF. Supplemented by reference TRBV28 and TRBJ2-7, the full variable domain reads DVKVTQSSRYLVKRTGEKVFLECVQDMDHENMFWYRQDPGLGLRLIYFSYDVKMKEKGDIPEGYSVSREKKERFSLILESASTNQTSMYLCATSWGGEGDEQYFGPGTRLTVT.

The rearrangement joins TRBV5-5 to TRBJ2-7, with D perhaps matching TRBD1 or TRBD2 (5 bases each). The ends were cut back, 4 bases at V and 4 bases at J, with 15 bases in the middle. The CDR3 is 14 amino acids. Germline values: CDR1 SGHKS, CDR2 YYEKEE (reference sequence). CDR3 sequence (DNA): TGTGCCAGCAGCGCCAGGGACGGAACGTACGAGCAGTACTTC. This translates into CASSARDGTYEQYF.

V usage is TRBV7-6 and J usage is TRBJ2-1, with a tentative D call TRBD1 (5 bases). The length of the CDR3 is 16 residues. V lost 1 base and J lost 2, with 12 bases in between. Germline V lookup: CDR1 SGHVS, CDR2 FNYEAQ. The CDR3 bases are TGTGCCAGCAGCTTAGTGTTAGGGGAAGCCTACAATGAGCAGTTCTTC. Translation: CASSLVLGEAYNEQFF.

A note on this clone: This sample also contains other DNA sequences that code for the same CDR3. V usage is TRBV27 and J usage is TRBJ2-2; D unresolved. Germline CDR1 and CDR2: MNHEY and SMNVEV (reference sequence). The CDR3 covers 12 residues. The ends were cut back, 1 base at V and 7 bases at J, with 4 bases in the middle. In DNA, the CDR3 is TGTGCCAGCAGTTTATTAAACGGGGAGCTGTTTTTT. It yields the protein CASSLLNGELFF.

This rearrangement joins TRBV11-3 to TRBJ1-1; tentative D call: TRBD1 (6 bases). The CDR3 runs to 14 residues. Between the trimmed V and J ends, which lost 4 bases and 4 bases, there was a span of 13 bases. The germline CDR1 and CDR2 sequences are SGHNT and YENEEA. The CDR3 sequence is CASSSGGLITEAFF. For the CDR3, the DNA is TGTGCCAGCAGCTCGGGGGGGCTTATCACTGAAGCTTTCTTT.

The chain couples TRBV28 to TRBJ2-7; the match to TRBD2 covers 9 bases. CDR3 length: 20 residues. The germline V gene encodes CDR1 MDHEN and CDR2 SYDVKM. V was pared by 2 bases and J by 3 bases, with 20 bases of the junction left unmatched. CDR3 coding DNA: TGTGCCAGCAGTTTAATTTTAATGGGACTAGCAGACCCAAGTGACTACGAGCAGTACTTC. Encoded protein: CASSLILMGLADPSDYEQYF. Variable domain in full (rest from reference TRBV28 and TRBJ2-7): DVKVTQSSRYLVKRTGEKVFLECVQDMDHENMFWYRQDPGLGLRLIYFSYDVKMKEKGDIPEGYSVSREKKERFSLILESASTNQTSMYLCASSLILMGLADPSDYEQYFGPGTRLTVT.

V usage is TRBV29-1 and J usage is TRBJ2-3; D gene ambiguous. From germline, CDR1 is SQVTM and CDR2 ANQGSEA. V was cut by 2 bases and J by 2 bases, with 8 bases left in between. This CDR3 comprises 13 residues. Written as DNA, the CDR3 is TGCAGCGTTGAACCCGCGTACACAGATACGCAGTATTTT. Its protein product is CSVEPAYTDTQYF.

The V call is TRBV25-1, the J call TRBJ1-2; D not resolved. Deletions cut 0 bases from V and 6 bases from J, with 11 bases between. Germline CDR1 reads MGHDK; CDR2 reads SYGVNS. The CDR3 has 14 amino acids. The CDR3 spells CASSEYRTEHGYTF. CDR3 nucleotide sequence: TGTGCCAGCAGTGAATATCGGACTGAACATGGCTACACCTTC.

The sample holds one count of this clone. This chain connects TRBV2 to TRBJ2-7; 7 bases map to TRBD1. The CDR3 loop spans 12 amino acids. Trimming removed 8 bases from V and 6 bases from J; junction bases left unmatched: 7. CDR1 and CDR2 (germline): SNHLY, FYNNEI. Here the CDR3 reads CASRDSRVEQYF. In DNA, the CDR3 is TGTGCCAGCCGGGACAGCCGGGTCGAGCAGTACTTC.